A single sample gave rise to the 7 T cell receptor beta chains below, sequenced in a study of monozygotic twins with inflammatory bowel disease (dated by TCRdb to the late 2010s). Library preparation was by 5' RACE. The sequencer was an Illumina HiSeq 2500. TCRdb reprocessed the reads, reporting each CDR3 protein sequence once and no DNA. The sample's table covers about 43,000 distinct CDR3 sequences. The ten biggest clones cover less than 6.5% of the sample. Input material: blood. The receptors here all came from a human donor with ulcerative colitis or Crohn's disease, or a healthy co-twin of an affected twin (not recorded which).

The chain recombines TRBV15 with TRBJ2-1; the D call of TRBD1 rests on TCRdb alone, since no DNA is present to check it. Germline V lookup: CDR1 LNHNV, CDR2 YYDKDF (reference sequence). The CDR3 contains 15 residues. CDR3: CATSRVSGPWGEQFF.

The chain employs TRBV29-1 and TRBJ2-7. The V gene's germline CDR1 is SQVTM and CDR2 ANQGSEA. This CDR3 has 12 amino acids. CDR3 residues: CSVGGMENEQYF.

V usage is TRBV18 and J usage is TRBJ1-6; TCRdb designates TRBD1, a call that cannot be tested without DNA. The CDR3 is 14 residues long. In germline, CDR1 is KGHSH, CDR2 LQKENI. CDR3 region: CASSPQQGNSPLHF. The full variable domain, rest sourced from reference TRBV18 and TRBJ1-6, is NAGVMQNPRHLVRRRGQEARLRCSPMKGHSHVYWYRQLPEEGLKFMVYLQKENIIDESGMPKERFSAEFPKEGPSILRIQQVVRGDSAAYFCASSPQQGNSPLHFGNGTRLTVT.

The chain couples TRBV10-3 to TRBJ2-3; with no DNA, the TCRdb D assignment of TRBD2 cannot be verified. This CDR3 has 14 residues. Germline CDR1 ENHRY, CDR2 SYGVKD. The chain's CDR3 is CAIKGGRAGDTQYF.

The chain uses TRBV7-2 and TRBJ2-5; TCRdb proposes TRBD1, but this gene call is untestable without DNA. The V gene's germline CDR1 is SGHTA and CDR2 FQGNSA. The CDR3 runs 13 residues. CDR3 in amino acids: CASSLTGTETQYF.

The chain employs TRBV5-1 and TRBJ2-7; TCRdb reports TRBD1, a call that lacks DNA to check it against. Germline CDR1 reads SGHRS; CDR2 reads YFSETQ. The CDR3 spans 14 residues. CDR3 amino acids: CASLLGTGPYEQYF.

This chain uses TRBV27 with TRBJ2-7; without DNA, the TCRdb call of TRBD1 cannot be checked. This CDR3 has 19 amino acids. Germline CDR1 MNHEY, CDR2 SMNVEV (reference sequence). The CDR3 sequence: CASSLYPPTGGQGIYEQYF.